The 3 T cell receptor beta chains reported below all come from one sample, sequenced in a study of identical twins. MiXCR was run by TCRdb on the 5' RACE reads, yielding one entry per CDR3 protein. The sample yields some 330,000 distinct CDR3 sequences, 7% to 9.5% seen once. The sample consisted of naive T cells sorted from blood. These receptors were taken from a woman aged 45 to 65 in good health.

This clonotype has only a few counts. This chain links TRBV6-2 or TRBV6-3 with TRBJ1-5; 9 nucleotides agree with TRBD1. V was pared by 7 bases and J by 2 bases, with 15 bases of the junction left unmatched. There are 18 residues in the CDR3. Germline V lookup: CDR1 MNHEY, CDR2 SVGEGT. CDR3 nucleotides: TGTGCCAGCACCCTGATAGGACAGGGGATGGGGGGCAATCAGCCCCAGCATTTT. Translating gives CASTLIGQGMGGNQPQHF.

This clonotype was recorded at least ten times. The V gene is TRBV27, the J gene TRBJ1-1; 8 positions agree with TRBD1. Trimming removed 0 bases from V and 2 bases from J; junction bases left unmatched: 2. This CDR3 comprises 15 residues. Germline values: CDR1 MNHEY, CDR2 SMNVEV (reference sequence). The CDR3, as DNA: TGTGCCAGCAGTTTATCGTCAGGGGGCAACACTGAAGCTTTCTTT. It is translated as CASSLSSGGNTEAFF.

The chain couples TRBV18 to TRBJ2-1; TRBD2 is a possible D gene (5 bases). CDR1 is KGHSH and CDR2 is LQKENI in the germline V gene. The CDR3 covers 16 residues. Between the trimmed V and J ends, which lost 1 base and 7 bases, there was a span of 17 bases. The CDR3 reads CASSPLRTSGNNEQFF. CDR3 DNA sequence: TGTGCCAGCTCACCACTTAGAACTAGTGGGAATAATGAGCAGTTCTTC. The whole variable domain, remainder taken from reference TRBV18 and TRBJ2-1, is NAGVMQNPRHLVRRRGQEARLRCSPMKGHSHVYWYRQLPEEGLKFMVYLQKENIIDESGMPKERFSAEFPKEGPSILRIQQVVRGDSAAYFCASSPLRTSGNNEQFFGPGTRLTVL.